The text below deals with one TCR beta chain. No clone much larger than this one lies a single base away; base qualities are absent. The method was single-cell sequencing. Sequencing was performed on an Illumina MiSeq. Three nested PCRs using multiplexed primers that cover all TRA and TRB V genes were used to amplify paired single-cell TCR-alpha and TCR-beta sequences. Turning to the authors' computational methods: Selected pRESTO steps were used for read preprocessing, and IMGT/HighV-QUEST was used to assign V, D, J genes and CDR3 junctions. Single cells were retained only when identified as valid singletons with at most three chains, each chain being supported by 100 or more reads. Clonotypes were defined by identical paired TCR-alpha/beta nucleotide sequences, and cross-patient sharing of only around 0.2% indicated negligible cross-contamination. In samples containing more than 20 cells, repertoire diversity was estimated using an undersampling-corrected Shannon index. Clones were called with MiXCR by TCRdb after fastp trimmed the public reads at Q25, and only in-frame beta chains were retained. When rows share a CDR3 protein, they turn into one entry using the most common DNA and genes. The V and J calls, along with clone size, are taken from TCRdb and not from the paper's own processing. This sample is represented by under 400 distinct CDR3 sequences; 20% to 30% of them were singletons. The ten largest account for around 45% of the sample.

For blood cells, the gate was set on tetramer-binding CD4+ effector-memory gut-homing T cells, defined as CD3+, CD45RA-, CD62L- and integrin beta7+, with lineage markers excluded. A 14-day oral dietary gluten challenge was undertaken by treated celiac disease patients on a gluten-free diet so that recall of gluten-specific T cells could be studied. An Aria II cell sorter was used to sort cells as single cells, and also in bulk when tetramer-positive cells were relatively plentiful. Before staining, peripheral blood mononuclear cells were isolated using Ficoll density gradient centrifugation and then cryopreserved. Before tetramer-binding CD4+ T cells were sorted, thawed cells were stained with a pool of PE-conjugated HLA-DQ:gluten tetramers presenting immunodominant gluten epitopes. After staining with HLA-DQ:gluten tetramers, blood samples were enriched using a tetramer-based method. This sample is part of a study of T cells during gluten challenge in celiac disease (dated by TCRdb to about 2017). Regarding the complete study: For roughly 7 challenge participants who showed a significant rise in HLA-DQ:gluten tetramer-binding T cells, paired single-cell TCR sequencing was carried out. Single-cell libraries were sequenced paired-end 250 bp and bulk libraries paired-end 300 bp on the Illumina MiSeq. Blood was collected at baseline, day 6 and day 14 of the challenge, and duodenal biopsies at baseline and day 14.

General findings and caveats noted by the study authors: Circulating gluten-specific T cells peaked on day 6, and the day-6 repertoire appeared to consist largely of expanded preexisting memory clonotypes. In over 5 patients, 12-44% of single-cell TCR-alpha/beta clonotypes seen at the latest time point had also been present at baseline, compared with roughly 52-55% in the bulk data. Clonal expansion rose on day 6, as shown by reduced sample-corrected Shannon diversity of circulating gluten-specific T cells.

The receptor was derived from a female donor with celiac disease. Sequenced here: gluten-specific CD4+ T cells sorted from blood using tetramers, sampled at baseline or on day 6, 14 or 28 of gluten challenge (not recorded which).

CDR3 reads: CASSIVGVYSGANVLTF. In nucleotide form, the sequence is TGTGCCAGTAGTATCGTCGGGGTCTACTCTGGGGCCAACGTCCTGACTTTC. This chain joins TRBV19 to TRBJ2-6, and TRBD2 may be the D gene, going by 5 matching bases. Including cysteine and phenylalanine, the CDR3 has 17 amino acids. Kept here is only the CDR3 DNA, which spans 51 bases and is read in frame from base 1. CDR1 and CDR2 are drawn from the germline V gene (reference sequence): LNHDA, SQIVND. Cut back by 3 bases and 0 bases, the V and J ends lie 12 bases apart.